These T cell receptor beta chains were read from a single sample in a study of blood T cell repertoires in COVID-19. The protocol was immunoSEQ multiplex PCR, while the TCRdb copy is restricted to in-frame clones and leaves out a portion. The table includes about 320,000 clones, about nine tenths detected once. Sequencing used PBMCs or T cells enriched from blood (not recorded which). These TCRs come from a man aged 55 to 70 who had recovered from COVID-19. Both conserved end residues are part of each CDR3. A D gene is named only where the DNA matches it firmly. The listing skips clone size in some rows; elsewhere it reads once, few, many or a size class.

clone_size	d_call	v_call	j_call	cdr3_nt	cdr3_aa
NA	TRBD2	TRBV5-1	TRBJ2-3	TGCGCCAGCAGTGGCGGGAGGGCCACACCCTCTAGCACAGATACGCAGTATTTT	CASSGGRATPSSTDTQYF
NA	NA	TRBV2	TRBJ1-4	TGTGCCAGCAGTGGGCAGGCGCTTAATGAAAAACTGTTTTTT	CASSGQALNEKLFF
NA	TRBD1	TRBV7-6	TRBJ2-2	TGTGCCAGCAGACTTGAACAGGGGGCTGGCACCGGGGAGCTGTTTTTT	CASRLEQGAGTGELFF
NA	NA	TRBV19	TRBJ1-5	TGTGCCAGTAGTATGAGCGAGAATCAGCCCCAGCATTTT	CASSMSENQPQHF
NA	TRBD2	TRBV2	TRBJ2-7	TGTGCCAGCAGTACCGGACTAGCGGTATACGAGCAGTACTTC	CASSTGLAVYEQYF
NA	NA	TRBV6-1	TRBJ2-3	TGTGCCAGCAGTGAGAGGGCCAGCCTTAGCACAGATACGCAGTATTTT	CASSERASLSTDTQYF
NA	NA	TRBV19	TRBJ1-5	TGTGCCAGTAGTATTAGCTTCAATCAGCCCCAGCATTTT	CASSISFNQPQHF
NA	NA	TRBV5-8	TRBJ2-6	TGTGCCAGCAGCTTCAGGGGATCTGGGGCCAACGTCCTGACTTTC	CASSFRGSGANVLTF
NA	NA	TRBV1	TRBJ2-4	TGCACCAGCAGTACAGGGGGCCTAGCGGGTGTGAACATTCAGTACTTC	CTSSTGGLAGVNIQYF
NA	NA	TRBV12-3/TRBV12-4	TRBJ2-7	TGTGCCAGCACCACCAGTAGAGGGGGCGAGCAGTACTTC	CASTTSRGGEQYF
once	TRBD1	TRBV5-1	TRBJ2-2	TGCGCCAGCACGACAGGGGGCGCTCAGGATGGGGCCGGGGAGCTGTTTTTT	CASTTGGAQDGAGELFF
NA	NA	TRBV30	TRBJ2-7	TGTGCCTCCCACCGGGCGGGGAAAAACGAGCAGTACTTC	CASHRAGKNEQYF
NA	TRBD1	TRBV5-4	TRBJ2-2	TGTGCCAGCAGCCCCCCCCGGGACAGGGGCACCGGGGAGCTGTTTTTT	CASSPPRDRGTGELFF
NA	NA	TRBV19	TRBJ1-1	TGTGCCAGTAACCCGATGGGGCTGGGTGAAGCTTTCTTT	CASNPMGLGEAFF
NA	TRBD2	TRBV6-5	TRBJ2-3	TGTGCCAGCAGACTAGCGGGAGGGCCGATAGATACGCAGTATTTT	CASRLAGGPIDTQYF
NA	NA	TRBV2	TRBJ1-4	TGTGCCACCACCCTACTTTCAACTAATGAAAAACTGTTTTTT	CATTLLSTNEKLFF
NA	TRBD1	TRBV3-1/TRBV3-2	TRBJ1-2	TGTGCCAGCAGCCATTGGGACAGCCGCAACTATGGCTACACCTTC	CASSHWDSRNYGYTF
NA	TRBD2	TRBV9	TRBJ2-5	TGTGCCAGCACCCCCTTCGTATCGGGGGGAGAGACCCAGTACTTC	CASTPFVSGGETQYF
few	NA	TRBV5-4	TRBJ1-6	TGTGCCAGCAGCTTGGGGGACACTAATAATTCACCCCTCCACTTT	CASSLGDTNNSPLHF
NA	TRBD1	TRBV13	TRBJ1-2	TGTGCCAGCAGCCACAGACAGGGGATGGGGAATGGCTACACCTTC	CASSHRQGMGNGYTF
once	NA	TRBV19	TRBJ1-5	TGTGCCAGTAGTATAGCTCGGGGTGGTCAGCCCCAGCATTTT	CASSIARGGQPQHF
NA	NA	TRBV6-5	TRBJ1-2	TGTGCCAGCAGTTATCAGGCAGGGGATGAAGAAGGCTACACCTTC	CASSYQAGDEEGYTF
NA	NA	TRBV29-1	TRBJ1-2	TGCAGCGTTAAGGACAGATTTAACTATGGCTACACCTTC	CSVKDRFNYGYTF
NA	TRBD1	TRBV5-4	TRBJ2-1	TGTGCCAGCAGCTTGGCCGGGACAGGGGGTATATTTGAGCAGTTCTTC	CASSLAGTGGIFEQFF
NA	TRBD1	TRBV10-2	TRBJ1-1	TGCGCCAGCAGAAGGGACAGAGAATACACTGAAGCTTTCTTT	CASRRDREYTEAFF
NA	NA	TRBV19	TRBJ2-2	TGTGCCAGTAGTATAGATCACGGAGCCGGGGAGCTGTTTTTT	CASSIDHGAGELFF
once	NA	TRBV5-4	TRBJ2-5	TGTGCCAGCAGCTTGCCTAGCGAAGGGAGAGAGTACTTC	CASSLPSEGREYF
NA	NA	TRBV4-2	TRBJ1-6	TGTGCCAGCAGCCAAGATCCCATGAGTTCACCCCTCCACTTT	CASSQDPMSSPLHF
once	TRBD2	TRBV10-3	TRBJ2-1	TGTGCCATCAGCAGCGGGAGGCGAACTAACAACGATGACAATGAGCAGTTCTTC	CAISSGRRTNNDDNEQFF
NA	TRBD2	TRBV28	TRBJ2-2	TGTTTGTGCGGGAGGGCGAACACCGGGGAGCTGTTTTTT	CLCGRANTGELFF
NA	NA	TRBV7-9	TRBJ2-2	TGTGCCAGCAGCCCTTCTGCCGGGGAGCTGTTTTTT	CASSPSAGELFF
NA	NA	TRBV2	TRBJ1-5	TGTGCCAGCAGTGACAGGGGCTATCAGCCCCAGCATTTT	CASSDRGYQPQHF
NA	TRBD2	TRBV10-3	TRBJ2-7	TGTGCCATCAGTGACGGACTAGCGGGAGTTATCCACGAGCAGTACTTC	CAISDGLAGVIHEQYF
NA	TRBD1	TRBV10-3	TRBJ2-1	TGTGCCATCAATGCGGACAGGGGAGCCTCCTACAATGAGCAGTTCTTC	CAINADRGASYNEQFF